Listed below are T cell receptor beta chains from one sample, sequenced in a study of T cell responses to AZD1222 COVID-19 vaccine. Produced via immunoSEQ multiplex PCR; TCRdb's table is partial and in-frame only. Among around 100,000 clones listed, around 91% were seen once. The sample in question was peripheral blood, obtained on day 0 of AZD1222 vaccination. The receptors come from an adult in good health. CDR3s include the opening cysteine and the closing phenylalanine or tryptophan. D genes are given only for firm matches. For some rows the clone size is stated as once, few or many, or as a class when expanded; others skip it.

V gene	J gene	D gene	clone size	CDR3 protein	CDR3 DNA
TRBV6-2/TRBV6-3	TRBJ2-6	-	once	CASSRGGGANVLTF	TGTGCCAGCAGCCGGGGTGGAGGGGCCAACGTCCTGACTTTC
TRBV14	TRBJ2-7	TRBD2	-	CASSTTSRGEQYF	TGTGCCAGCAGCACGACTAGCCGGGGCGAGCAGTACTTC
TRBV7-2	TRBJ1-2	TRBD1	once	CASSLVAGTGGGYGYTF	TGTGCCAGCAGCTTAGTAGCGGGGACAGGGGGCGGCTATGGCTACACCTTC
TRBV6-5	TRBJ2-1	-	-	CASSLGLSYNEQFF	TGTGCCAGCAGCCTAGGGTTGTCCTACAATGAGCAGTTCTTC
TRBV7-8	TRBJ1-4	-	-	CASRRGGSTGEKLFF	TGTGCCAGCCGAAGAGGGGGAAGCACTGGTGAAAAACTGTTTTTT
TRBV5-4	TRBJ2-7	-	-	CASSTLASHEQYF	TGTGCCAGCAGCACCCTAGCGTCCCACGAGCAGTACTTC
TRBV10-2	TRBJ1-2	-	-	CASSESETRAYTF	TGCGCCAGCAGTGAGTCGGAGACGCGGGCCTACACCTTC
TRBV3-1/TRBV3-2	TRBJ2-3	-	-	CASSSNRGTDTQYF	TGTGCCAGCAGCTCCAACAGGGGCACAGATACGCAGTATTTT
TRBV6-1	TRBJ1-3	-	-	CASSEAFGNTIYF	TGTGCCAGCAGTGAAGCGTTTGGAAACACCATATATTTT
TRBV5-8	TRBJ1-6	-	once	CASSFSYRDTYSPLHF	TGTGCCAGCAGCTTCTCTTACCGGGACACCTATTCACCCCTCCACTTT
TRBV7-2	TRBJ1-5	-	-	CASSFYSSSDQPQHF	TGTGCCAGCAGCTTTTACAGCTCGTCCGATCAGCCCCAGCATTTT
TRBV4-1	TRBJ2-5	TRBD2	few	CASRPTAAGGPGETQYF	TGCGCCAGCAGACCCACGGCAGCGGGGGGGCCAGGAGAGACCCAGTACTTC
TRBV14	TRBJ2-7	-	-	CASSRSPAGFYEQYF	TGTGCCAGCAGCCGAAGCCCGGCGGGTTTCTACGAGCAGTACTTC
TRBV27	TRBJ2-3	TRBD1	-	CASSGVTGGTDTQYF	TGTGCCAGCAGTGGCGTTACAGGGGGCACAGATACGCAGTATTTT
TRBV5-8	TRBJ1-5	-	-	CASGDLLNQPQHF	TGTGCCAGCGGGGACCTTCTGAATCAGCCCCAGCATTTT
TRBV11-1	TRBJ2-3	-	-	CASSLAWDTQYF	TGTGCCAGCAGCTTAGCCTGGGATACGCAGTATTTT
TRBV28	TRBJ1-1	-	-	CASSPGGYTEAFF	TGTGCCAGCAGTCCCGGGGGTTACACTGAAGCTTTCTTT
TRBV18	TRBJ2-1	-	-	CASSPRGLAGTYNEQFF	TGTGCCAGCTCACCAAGGGGGCTAGCGGGCACCTACAATGAGCAGTTCTTC
TRBV4-1	TRBJ1-1	-	-	CASRLHGNTEAFF	TGCGCCAGCAGGCTCCACGGGAACACTGAAGCTTTCTTT
TRBV3-1/TRBV3-2	TRBJ2-2	-	-	CASSQGWGMGELFF	TGTGCCAGCAGCCAAGGATGGGGGATGGGGGAGCTGTTTTTT
TRBV11-2	TRBJ1-2	-	-	CASSFGLEDYGYTF	TGTGCCAGCAGCTTTGGGCTTGAGGACTATGGCTACACCTTC
TRBV10-3	TRBJ1-2	TRBD1	-	CASQPTGGRVYGYTF	TGTGCCTCGCAACCCACAGGGGGCCGGGTCTATGGCTACACCTTC